This TCR beta chain was sequenced in a study of blood T cell repertoires in COVID-19. Across the whole study: Spain, Italy and the United States supplied samples that represented acute and convalescent COVID-19.

Clones were read by immunoSEQ multiplex PCR, and TCRdb kept only the in-frame ones, dropping some. The sample shows about 400,000 clones, around 89% of them seen only once. The source of this sequence is a woman in her twenties or thirties with acute or convalescent COVID-19. The sample comprised peripheral blood.

The CDR3 loop is CASSLGGPEAFF. Written as DNA, the CDR3 is TGTGCCAGCTCACTAGGGGGACCCGAAGCTTTCTTT. The chain uses TRBV18 and TRBJ1-1, with D possibly matching TRBD1 (6 bases). This CDR3 is built from 12 residues. With 4 bases removed from V and 8 bases from J, the gap between germline ends came to 11 bases. Germline V gene sequence: CDR1 KGHSH, CDR2 LQKENI.